These T cell receptor beta chains were read from a single sample in a study of T cell responses to AZD1222 COVID-19 vaccine. The protocol was immunoSEQ multiplex PCR, while the TCRdb copy is restricted to in-frame clones and leaves out a portion. The data show 100,000 or so clones, with about 89% seen just once and roughly 17% held by the top ten. The material sequenced was peripheral blood, taken on day 0 of AZD1222 vaccination. Every receptor here comes from an adult in good health. CDR3s leave out the opening cysteine and the closing phenylalanine or tryptophan. Not all rows give a size; the values are once, few, many and, for expanded clones, a class.

j_call: TRBJ1-1
v_call: TRBV28
clone_size: .
cdr3_aa: ASSLTFTRAF

j_call: TRBJ1-1
v_call: TRBV6-4
clone_size: .
cdr3_aa: ASSQFLNTEAF

j_call: TRBJ2-2
v_call: TRBV28
clone_size: once
cdr3_aa: ASSFWAGELF

j_call: TRBJ1-3
v_call: TRBV11-2
clone_size: .
cdr3_aa: ASSLVRTGLVLGGNTIY

j_call: TRBJ2-3
v_call: TRBV5-1
clone_size: .
cdr3_aa: ASSRGGNTRNTQY

j_call: TRBJ1-4
v_call: TRBV7-9
clone_size: .
cdr3_aa: ASSFEGSYEKLF

j_call: TRBJ2-7
v_call: TRBV9
clone_size: .
cdr3_aa: ASSVGVEGYEQY

j_call: TRBJ1-1
v_call: TRBV29-1
clone_size: .
cdr3_aa: SVSNDRYTEAF

j_call: TRBJ2-7
v_call: TRBV28
clone_size: large
cdr3_aa: ASSLLLFGTSYEQY

j_call: TRBJ2-7
v_call: TRBV5-1
clone_size: once
cdr3_aa: ASSDRDISYEQY

j_call: TRBJ2-2
v_call: TRBV7-9
clone_size: once
cdr3_aa: ASSPTGTGELF

j_call: TRBJ2-3
v_call: TRBV9
clone_size: .
cdr3_aa: ASSAGLTSTDTQY

j_call: TRBJ1-6
v_call: TRBV2
clone_size: .
cdr3_aa: ASRTQGFYNSPLH

j_call: TRBJ1-6
v_call: TRBV29-1
clone_size: .
cdr3_aa: SVAATELSPLH

j_call: TRBJ2-1
v_call: TRBV11-3
clone_size: .
cdr3_aa: ASTEGLAGLSSYNEQF

j_call: TRBJ2-2
v_call: TRBV9
clone_size: .
cdr3_aa: ASSVAFQGEVNTGELF

j_call: TRBJ2-1
v_call: TRBV5-1
clone_size: .
cdr3_aa: ASSSGLAGLINEQF

j_call: TRBJ2-1
v_call: TRBV19
clone_size: .
cdr3_aa: ASSERDSYNEQF

j_call: TRBJ1-2
v_call: TRBV7-3
clone_size: .
cdr3_aa: ASSFAGHYGYT

j_call: TRBJ1-3
v_call: TRBV19
clone_size: .
cdr3_aa: ASTKGTAAGNTIY

j_call: TRBJ1-2
v_call: TRBV27
clone_size: .
cdr3_aa: ASRMKGQGWFGYT

j_call: TRBJ1-1
v_call: TRBV19
clone_size: once
cdr3_aa: ASSRQGDDRLYFTMNTEAF

j_call: TRBJ1-2
v_call: TRBV5-4
clone_size: once
cdr3_aa: ASSYPVGGGYT

j_call: TRBJ1-6
v_call: TRBV30
clone_size: .
cdr3_aa: AREGGGYNSPLH